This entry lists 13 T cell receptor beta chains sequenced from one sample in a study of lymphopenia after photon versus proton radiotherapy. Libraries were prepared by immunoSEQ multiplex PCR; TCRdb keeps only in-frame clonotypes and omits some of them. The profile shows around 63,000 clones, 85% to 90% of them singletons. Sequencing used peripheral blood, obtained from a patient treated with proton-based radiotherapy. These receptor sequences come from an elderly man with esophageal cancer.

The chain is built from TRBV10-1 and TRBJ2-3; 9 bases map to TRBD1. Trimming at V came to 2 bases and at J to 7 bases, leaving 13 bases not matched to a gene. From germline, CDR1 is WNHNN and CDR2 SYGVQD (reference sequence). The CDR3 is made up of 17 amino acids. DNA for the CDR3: TGCGCCAGCAGTGAGGTGGTCCGGGACAGGGAGCCCTATACGCAGTATTTT. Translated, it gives CASSEVVRDREPYTQYF.

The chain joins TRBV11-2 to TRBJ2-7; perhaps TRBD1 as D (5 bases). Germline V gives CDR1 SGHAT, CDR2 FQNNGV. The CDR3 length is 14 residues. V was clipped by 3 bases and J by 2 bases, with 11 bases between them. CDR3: CASSFSQGPYEQYF. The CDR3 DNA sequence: TGTGCCAGCAGCTTTTCCCAGGGTCCCTACGAGCAGTACTTC.

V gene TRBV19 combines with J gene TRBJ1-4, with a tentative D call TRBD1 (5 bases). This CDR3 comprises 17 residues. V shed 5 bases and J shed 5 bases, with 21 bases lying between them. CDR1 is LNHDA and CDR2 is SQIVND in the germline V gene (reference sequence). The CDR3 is CASSSGHGWGSNEKLFF. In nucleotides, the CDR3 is TGTGCCAGTAGTTCCGGACATGGTTGGGGTTCAAATGAAAAACTGTTTTTT.

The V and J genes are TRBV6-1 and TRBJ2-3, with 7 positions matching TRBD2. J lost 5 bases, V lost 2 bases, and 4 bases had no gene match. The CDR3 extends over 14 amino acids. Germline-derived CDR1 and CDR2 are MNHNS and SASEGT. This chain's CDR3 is CASSESGDVDTQYF. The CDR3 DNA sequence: TGTGCCAGCAGTGAAAGCGGGGACGTAGATACGCAGTATTTT.

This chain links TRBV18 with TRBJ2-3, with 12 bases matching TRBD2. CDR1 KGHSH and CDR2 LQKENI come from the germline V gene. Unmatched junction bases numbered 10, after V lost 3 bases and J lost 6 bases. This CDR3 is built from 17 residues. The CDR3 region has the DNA TGTGCCAGCTCACCCCGAGGACTAGCGGGGCCTGGGGATACGCAGTATTTT. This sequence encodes CASSPRGLAGPGDTQYF.

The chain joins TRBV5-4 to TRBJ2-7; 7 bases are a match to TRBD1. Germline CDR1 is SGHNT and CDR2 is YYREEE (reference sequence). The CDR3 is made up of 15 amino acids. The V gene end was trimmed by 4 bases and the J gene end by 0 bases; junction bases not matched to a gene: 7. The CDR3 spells CASSEGQTVSYEQYF. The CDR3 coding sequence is TGTGCCAGCAGCGAGGGACAGACGGTCTCCTACGAGCAGTACTTC.

CDR3 DNA: TGTGCCAGTAGTATAGGAGGGACGAACACTGAAGCTTTCTTT. Amino acid sequence: CASSIGGTNTEAFF. This rearrangement joins TRBV19 to TRBJ1-1; possible D gene TRBD1, 5 bases. Germline-derived CDR1 and CDR2 are LNHDA and SQIVND (reference sequence). The CDR3 is 14 amino acids. Trimming left V 1 base short and J 1 base short, with 7 bases between.

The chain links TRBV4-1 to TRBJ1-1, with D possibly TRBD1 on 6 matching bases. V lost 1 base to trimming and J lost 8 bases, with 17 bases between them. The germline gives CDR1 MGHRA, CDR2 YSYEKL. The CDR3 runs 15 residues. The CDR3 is CASSQGRGRGQEAFF. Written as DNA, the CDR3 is TGCGCCAGCAGCCAAGGCAGGGGCCGCGGACAAGAAGCTTTCTTT.

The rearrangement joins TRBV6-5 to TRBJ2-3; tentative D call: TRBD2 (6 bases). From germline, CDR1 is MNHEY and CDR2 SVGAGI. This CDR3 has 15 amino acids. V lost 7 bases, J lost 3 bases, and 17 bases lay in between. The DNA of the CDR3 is TGTGCCAGCACCCTCCGTGGGGGGTGGACAGATACGCAGTATTTT. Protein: CASTLRGGWTDTQYF.

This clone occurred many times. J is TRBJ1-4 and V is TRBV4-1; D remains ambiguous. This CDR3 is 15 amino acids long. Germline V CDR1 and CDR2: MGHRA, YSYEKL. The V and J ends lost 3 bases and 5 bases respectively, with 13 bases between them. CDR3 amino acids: CASSQFVGPNEKLFF. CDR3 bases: TGCGCCAGCAGCCAGTTTGTCGGGCCCAATGAAAAACTGTTTTTT.

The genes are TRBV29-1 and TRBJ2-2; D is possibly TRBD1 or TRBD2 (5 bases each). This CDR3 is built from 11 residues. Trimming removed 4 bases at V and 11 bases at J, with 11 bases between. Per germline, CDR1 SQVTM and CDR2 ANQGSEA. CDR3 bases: TGCAGCGTTGGGACATGGGACGAGCTGTTTTTT. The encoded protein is CSVGTWDELFF.

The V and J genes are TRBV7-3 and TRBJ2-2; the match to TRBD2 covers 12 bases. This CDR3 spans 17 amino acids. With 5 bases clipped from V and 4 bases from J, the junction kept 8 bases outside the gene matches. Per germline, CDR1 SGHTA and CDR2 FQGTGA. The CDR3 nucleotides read TGTGCCAGCAGCGAGACTAGCGGGGGACCTGCCACCGGGGAGCTGTTTTTT. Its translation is CASSETSGGPATGELFF.

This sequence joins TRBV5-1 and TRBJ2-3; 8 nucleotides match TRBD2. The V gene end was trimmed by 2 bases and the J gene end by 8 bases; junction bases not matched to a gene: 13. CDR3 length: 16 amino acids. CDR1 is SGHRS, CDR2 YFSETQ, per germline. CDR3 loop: CASSLTTSGGRFTQYF. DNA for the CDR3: TGCGCCAGCAGCTTAACTACTAGCGGAGGGCGATTTACGCAGTATTTT.